This entry is about one T cell receptor beta chain. These data belong to a study of identifying expanded T cells in peripheral blood. The CDR3 spans 14 residues. The germline V gene has CDR1 SGHAT and CDR2 FQNNGV. J lost 8 bases, V lost 3 bases, and 4 bases had no gene match. Here immunoSEQ multiplex PCR was the method, and the copy in TCRdb shows in-frame clones only, minus some. The sample has approximately 140,000 clones, approximately 86% seen once. The TCR was taken from a person aged 18-69 years in good health. The chain has TRBV11-2 and TRBJ1-6; 7 bases fit TRBD1. Sequencing was performed on blood. The CDR3 protein is CASSLTGWDSPLHF. The CDR3 DNA follows: TGTGCCAGCAGCTTGACAGGGTGGGATTCACCCCTCCACTTT. The full variable domain, its missing parts supplied by reference TRBV11-2 and TRBJ1-6, is EAGVAQSPRYKIIEKRQSVAFWCNPISGHATLYWYQQILGQGPKLLIQFQNNGVVDDSQLPKDRFSAERLKGVDSTLKIQPAKLEDSAVYLCASSLTGWDSPLHFGNGTRLTVT.